This T cell receptor beta chain comes out of a study of CD8 T cells in Susac syndrome. Study observations and caveats: Peak Susac CD8+ clonal expansion occurred in TEMRA cells and active patients.

The authors carried out high-throughput sequencing of TCR beta. They applied it to CD8+ and CD4+ T cells obtained from blood. As judged by recently defined diagnostic criteria, patients with Susac syndrome had definite or probable disease. V lost 9 bases to trimming and J lost 6 bases, with 14 bases between them. The CDR3 has 13 residues. Germline CDR1 is WNHNN and CDR2 is SYGVQD (reference sequence). For this clonotype: What it binds is unknown.

Reverse transcription used roughly 0.45 to 1 ug RNA and random hexamers. TCRdb passed the immunoSEQ multiplex PCR reads through MiXCR, listing each CDR3 protein once. The profile covers some 75,000 distinct CDR3 sequences, with roughly 92% appearing a single time and approximately 0.45% taken by the ten largest. The receptor comes from a human donor with Susac syndrome. The V and J genes are TRBV10-1 and TRBJ2-2; D is unresolved. The sequencing input was CD8+ T cells from PBMCs. The CDR3 DNA reads as TGCGCCAGGCATCCTCTAGGACCCGGGGAGCTGTTTTTT. Residues: CARHPLGPGELFF.